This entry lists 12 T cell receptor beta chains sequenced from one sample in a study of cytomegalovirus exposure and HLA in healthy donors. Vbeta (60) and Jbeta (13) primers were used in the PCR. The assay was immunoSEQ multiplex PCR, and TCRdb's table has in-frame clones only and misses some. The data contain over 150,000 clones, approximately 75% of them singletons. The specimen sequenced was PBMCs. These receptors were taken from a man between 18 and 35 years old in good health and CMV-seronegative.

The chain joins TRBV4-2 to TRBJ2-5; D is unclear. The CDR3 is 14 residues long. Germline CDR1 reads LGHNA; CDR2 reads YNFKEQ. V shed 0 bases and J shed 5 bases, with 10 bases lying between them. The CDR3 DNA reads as TGTGCCAGCAGCCAAGACCAGCGAGTGGAGACCCAGTACTTC. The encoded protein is CASSQDQRVETQYF.

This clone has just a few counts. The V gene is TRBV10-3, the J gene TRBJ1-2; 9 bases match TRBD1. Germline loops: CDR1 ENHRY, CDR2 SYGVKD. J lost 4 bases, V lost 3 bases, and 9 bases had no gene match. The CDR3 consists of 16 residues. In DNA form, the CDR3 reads TGTGCCATCAGTGACTTACAGGGGGCGAGGAGCTATGGCTACACCTTC. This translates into CAISDLQGARSYGYTF.

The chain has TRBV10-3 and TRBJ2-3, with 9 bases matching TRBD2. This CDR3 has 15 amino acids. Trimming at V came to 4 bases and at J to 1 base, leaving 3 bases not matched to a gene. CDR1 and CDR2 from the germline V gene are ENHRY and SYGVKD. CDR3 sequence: CAISVTSGGTDTQYF. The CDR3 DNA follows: TGTGCCATCAGTGTGACTAGCGGTGGCACAGATACGCAGTATTTT.

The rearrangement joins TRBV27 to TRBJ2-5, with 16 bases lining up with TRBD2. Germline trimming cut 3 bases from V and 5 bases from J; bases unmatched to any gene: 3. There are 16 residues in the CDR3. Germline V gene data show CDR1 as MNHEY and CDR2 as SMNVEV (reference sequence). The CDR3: CASSLGLAGGLETQYF. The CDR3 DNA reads TGTGCCAGCAGTTTGGGACTAGCGGGGGGGCTGGAGACCCAGTACTTC.

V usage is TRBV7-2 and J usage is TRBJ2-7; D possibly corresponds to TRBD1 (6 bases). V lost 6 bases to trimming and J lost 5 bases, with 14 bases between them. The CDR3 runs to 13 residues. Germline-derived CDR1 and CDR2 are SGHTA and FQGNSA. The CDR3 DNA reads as TGTGCCAGCAGAACAGGGACGTTGAACGAGCAGTACTTC. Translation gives CASRTGTLNEQYF.

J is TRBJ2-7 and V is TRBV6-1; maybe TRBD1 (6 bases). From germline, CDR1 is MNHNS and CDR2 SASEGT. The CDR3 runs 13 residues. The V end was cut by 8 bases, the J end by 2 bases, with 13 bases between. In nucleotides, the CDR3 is TGTGCCAGCGTCGACAGGACTCCCTACGAGCAGTACGTC. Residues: CASVDRTPYEQYV.

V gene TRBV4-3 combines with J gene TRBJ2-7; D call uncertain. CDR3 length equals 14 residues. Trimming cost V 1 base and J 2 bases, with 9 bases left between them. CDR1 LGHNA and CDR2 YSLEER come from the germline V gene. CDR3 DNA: TGCGCCAGCAGCCAAGGGTTCGGAGCCTACGAGCAGTACTTC. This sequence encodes CASSQGFGAYEQYF.

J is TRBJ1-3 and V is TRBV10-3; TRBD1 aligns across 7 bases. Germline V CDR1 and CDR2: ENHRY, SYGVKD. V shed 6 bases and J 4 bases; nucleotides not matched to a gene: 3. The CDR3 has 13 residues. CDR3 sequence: CAISPDRGNTIYF. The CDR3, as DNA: TGTGCCATCAGCCCGGACAGGGGAAACACCATATATTTT.

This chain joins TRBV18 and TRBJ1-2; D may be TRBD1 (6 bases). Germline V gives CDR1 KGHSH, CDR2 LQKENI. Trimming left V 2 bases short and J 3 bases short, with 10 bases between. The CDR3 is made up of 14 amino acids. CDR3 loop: CASSPAAGDYGYTF. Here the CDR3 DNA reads TGTGCCAGCTCACCAGCGGCAGGGGACTATGGCTACACCTTC.

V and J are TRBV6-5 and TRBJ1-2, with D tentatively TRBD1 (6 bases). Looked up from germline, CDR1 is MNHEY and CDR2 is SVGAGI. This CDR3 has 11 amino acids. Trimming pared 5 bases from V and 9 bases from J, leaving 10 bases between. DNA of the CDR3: TGTGCCAGCAGTCAGGGGTCTAGCTACACCTTC. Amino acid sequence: CASSQGSSYTF.

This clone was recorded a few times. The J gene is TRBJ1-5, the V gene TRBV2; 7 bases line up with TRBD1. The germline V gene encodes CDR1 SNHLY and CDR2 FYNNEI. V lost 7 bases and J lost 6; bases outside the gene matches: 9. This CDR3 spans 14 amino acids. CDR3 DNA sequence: TGTGCCAGCACCGCCGGGACAGTGGGTCAGCCCCAGCATTTT. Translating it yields CASTAGTVGQPQHF.

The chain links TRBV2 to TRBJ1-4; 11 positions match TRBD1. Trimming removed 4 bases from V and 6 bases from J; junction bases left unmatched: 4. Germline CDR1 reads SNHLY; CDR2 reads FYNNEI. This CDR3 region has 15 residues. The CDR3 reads CASSGRTGGDEKLFF. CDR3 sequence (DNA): TGTGCCAGCAGTGGGAGGACAGGGGGCGATGAAAAACTGTTTTTT. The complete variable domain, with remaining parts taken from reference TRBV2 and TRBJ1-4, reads EPEVTQTPSHQVTQMGQEVILRCVPISNHLYFYWYRQILGQKVEFLVSFYNNEISEKSEIFDDQFSVERPDGSNFTLKIRSTKLEDSAMYFCASSGRTGGDEKLFFGSGTQLSVL.